The present entry profiles one TCR beta chain with its context. Donation came from healthy HIV-negative adults that had no recent acute infections or vaccinations. CD4+ cells were split into CD45RA+ naive and CD45RA-negative memory subsets. Method: immunoSEQ multiplex PCR; TCRdb's copy keeps in-frame clones and lacks some. The table lists more than 2,000,000 clones, approximately 93% of them singletons, with under 0.45% in the top ten. These data belong to a study of shared clonotypes between healthy human individuals. Germline CDR1 reads SGHNT; CDR2 reads YYREEE (reference sequence). Germline trimming cut 2 bases from V and 3 bases from J; bases unmatched to any gene: 6. The CDR3 is made up of 16 amino acids.

What was sequenced was naive CD4+ T cells from PBMCs. Subset reported: CD45RA+ positively selected. The J gene is TRBJ1-5, the V gene TRBV5-4, with TRBD1 matching 9 bases. The receptor was isolated from a man aged 18 to 30 in good health. Some clones in this sample may be carry-over from other donors' samples. The DNA of the CDR3 is TGTGCCAGCAGCTTCACAGGGGGCGCCATCAATCAGCCCCAGCATTTT. Translation gives CASSFTGGAINQPQHF.